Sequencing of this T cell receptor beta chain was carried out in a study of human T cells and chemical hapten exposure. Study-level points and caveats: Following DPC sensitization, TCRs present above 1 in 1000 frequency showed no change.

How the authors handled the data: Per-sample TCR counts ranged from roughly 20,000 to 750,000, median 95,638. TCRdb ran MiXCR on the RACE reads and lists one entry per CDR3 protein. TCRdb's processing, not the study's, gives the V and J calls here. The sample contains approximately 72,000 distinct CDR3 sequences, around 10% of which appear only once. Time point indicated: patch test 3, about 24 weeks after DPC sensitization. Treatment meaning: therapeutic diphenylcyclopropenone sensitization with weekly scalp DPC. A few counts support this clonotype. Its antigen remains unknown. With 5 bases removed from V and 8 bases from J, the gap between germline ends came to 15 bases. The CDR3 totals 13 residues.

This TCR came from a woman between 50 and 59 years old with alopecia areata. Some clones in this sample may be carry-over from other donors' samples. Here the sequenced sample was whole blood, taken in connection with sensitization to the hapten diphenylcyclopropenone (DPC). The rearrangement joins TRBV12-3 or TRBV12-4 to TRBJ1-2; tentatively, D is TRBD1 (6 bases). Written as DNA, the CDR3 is TGTGCCAGCAGTAGTCAGGGGCCGGAAGGCTACACCTTC. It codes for CASSSQGPEGYTF.